The source of this T cell receptor (beta chain) is a study of blood T cell repertoires in COVID-19. Looking at the study overall: Spain, Italy and the United States supplied samples that represented acute and convalescent COVID-19. In each case, the material was cDNA or gDNA derived from T cells, B-cell-depleted T cells, or PBMCs.

In the original analysis: For nucleated cells, counts were estimated from reference gene primer amplification. Libraries were prepared by immunoSEQ multiplex PCR; TCRdb keeps only in-frame clonotypes and omits some of them. Clone size and the V and J calls come from that table; the DNA yielded D and trimming. The table records roughly 54,000 clones, 91% of them present only once. CDR1 and CDR2 (germline): SNHLY, FYNNEI. There are 15 residues in the CDR3. V lost 3 bases to trimming and J lost 8 bases, with 16 bases between them. The sample comprised peripheral blood. V is TRBV2 and J is TRBJ1-4; TRBD1 might be the D (5 bases). The receptor comes from a woman aged 60-70 years with active or convalescent COVID-19. The CDR3 DNA follows: TGTGCCAGCAGTGAGGGGGAGGGAATAAAGGAAAAACTGTTTTTT. The encoded protein is CASSEGEGIKEKLFF.